The next 24 T cell receptor beta chains were all read from a single sample in a study of blood T cell repertoires in COVID-19. The method was immunoSEQ multiplex PCR; TCRdb's version includes in-frame clones alone and lacks a portion of them. The table shows about 410,000 clones, with about nine tenths occurring only once. Sequencing was done on a sample of peripheral blood. The origin of the receptors is a woman aged 40 to 50 with COVID-19, enrolled during active disease.

The chain joins TRBV19 to TRBJ1-5, with 8 bases lining up with TRBD1. The CDR3 has 16 amino acids. The germline CDR1 and CDR2 sequences are LNHDA and SQIVND (reference sequence). Unmatched junction bases numbered 6, after V lost 5 bases and J lost 0 bases. The CDR3 protein is CASSAGTGLSNQPQHF. CDR3 sequence (DNA): TGTGCCAGTAGTGCCGGGACAGGTCTTAGCAATCAGCCCCAGCATTTT.

This chain links TRBV5-1 with TRBJ2-6; 9 bases match TRBD1. Trimming cost V 2 bases and J 1 base; bases outside gene matches: 13. Germline V gene data show CDR1 as SGHRS and CDR2 as YFSETQ. This CDR3 region has 20 residues. CDR3 in DNA: TGCGCCAGCAGCTTATTCGAACAGGGGGCAATTCTGTCTGGGGCCAACGTCCTGACTTTC. It codes for CASSLFEQGAILSGANVLTF.

This sequence joins TRBV27 and TRBJ1-1, with 11 bases aligning to TRBD1. J gave up 3 bases and V 5 bases, and 2 bases lay outside the gene matches. Per germline, CDR1 MNHEY and CDR2 SMNVEV (reference sequence). This CDR3 region has 14 residues. For the CDR3, the DNA is TGTGCCAGCAGTAGGGACAGGGGGGACACTGAAGCTTTCTTT. It is translated as CASSRDRGDTEAFF.

The rearrangement joins TRBV6-2 or TRBV6-3 to TRBJ1-5, with 8 bases aligning to TRBD1. J lost 7 bases, V lost 2 bases, and 7 bases had no gene match. The germline gives CDR1 MNHEY, CDR2 SVGEGT. This CDR3 spans 15 amino acids. The CDR3 sequence: CASSYTLDRAQPQHF. The CDR3 DNA follows: TGTGCCAGCAGTTACACCTTGGACAGGGCCCAGCCCCAGCATTTT.

This clone was detected once. The chain uses TRBV24-1 and TRBJ2-5; D might be TRBD2 (6 bases). The ends were cut back, 4 bases at V and 5 bases at J, with 16 bases in the middle. CDR3 length: 15 amino acids. In germline, CDR1 is KGHDR, CDR2 SFDVKD. The CDR3 here is CATSDPQGAGETQYF. For the CDR3, the DNA is TGTGCCACCAGTGACCCACAAGGGGCGGGGGAGACCCAGTACTTC.

The V call is TRBV24-1, the J call TRBJ1-2, with TRBD1 identical over 11 bases. The CDR3 contains 18 residues. V shed 2 bases and J 0 bases; nucleotides not matched to a gene: 7. Germline CDR1 and CDR2: KGHDR and SFDVKD. CDR3 bases: TGTGCCACCAGTGATTCCGGGACAGGGGGGCCTACTAACTATGGCTACACCTTC. It specifies CATSDSGTGGPTNYGYTF.

The rearrangement links TRBV28 to TRBJ1-2, with D hard to call. V lost 5 bases to trimming and J lost 0 bases, with 13 bases between them. This CDR3 is built from 15 residues. In germline, CDR1 is MDHEN, CDR2 SYDVKM. Here the CDR3 DNA reads TGTGCCAGCAGTCCCCCCGGCGGAGCTAACTATGGCTACACCTTC. Residues: CASSPPGGANYGYTF.

The gene calls are TRBV19 and TRBJ2-3; possible D gene TRBD1, 5 bases. The germline gives CDR1 LNHDA, CDR2 SQIVND (reference sequence). With 7 bases removed from V and 2 bases from J, the gap between germline ends came to 10 bases. The CDR3 extends over 13 amino acids. In DNA form, the CDR3 reads TGTGCCAGTAAAAACAGGAACACAGATACGCAGTATTTT. Translation: CASKNRNTDTQYF.

The chain employs TRBV19 and TRBJ1-4; D is ambiguous. The germline V gene encodes CDR1 LNHDA and CDR2 SQIVND (reference sequence). The CDR3 loop spans 16 amino acids. V gave up 4 bases and J gave up 3 bases, with 15 bases separating them. The CDR3 protein is CASSSGGRTANEKLFF. The CDR3 coding sequence is TGTGCCAGTAGTAGCGGAGGGCGGACGGCTAATGAAAAACTGTTTTTT.

This clone was counted a few times. V usage is TRBV12-3 or TRBV12-4 and J usage is TRBJ1-1; D is uncertain. Deletions cut 1 base from V and 3 bases from J, with 6 bases between. This CDR3 contains 13 residues. In DNA, the CDR3 is TGTGCCAGCAGTTTAGAGCAGGACACTGAAGCTTTCTTT. Translated: CASSLEQDTEAFF.

The gene calls are TRBV24-1 and TRBJ1-1; 11 nucleotides align to TRBD1. This CDR3 comprises 15 residues. CDR1 KGHDR and CDR2 SFDVKD come from the germline V gene. V was clipped by 7 bases and J by 5 bases; unmatched bases: 8. The CDR3 protein is CATSDPGQGETEAFF. CDR3 DNA sequence: TGTGCCACCAGCGATCCGGGACAGGGGGAAACTGAAGCTTTCTTT.

This chain links TRBV5-1 with TRBJ2-5, with D possibly TRBD2 on 6 matching bases. There are 13 residues in the CDR3. V was shortened by 4 bases and J by 5 bases, with 12 bases between the two germline ends. CDR1 and CDR2 (germline): SGHRS, YFSETQ. This CDR3 is CASSDGRGETQYF. Written as DNA, the CDR3 is TGCGCCAGCAGCGACGGGAGAGGGGAGACCCAGTACTTC.

V is TRBV28 and J is TRBJ1-2; 7 bases line up with TRBD1. This CDR3 spans 16 amino acids. Per germline, CDR1 MDHEN and CDR2 SYDVKM. The ends lost 1 base at V and 0 bases at J; junction bases unmatched: 5. The CDR3 region is CASSLSGQGANYGYTF. The DNA for the CDR3 is TGTGCCAGCAGTTTATCCGGGCAGGGGGCTAACTATGGCTACACCTTC.

This clone was recorded only once. The chain combines TRBV7-2 with TRBJ1-2; possible D gene TRBD1, 6 bases. The CDR3 spans 17 residues. From germline, CDR1 is SGHTA and CDR2 FQGNSA. Trimming took off 2 bases at V and 0 bases at J, with 16 bases between the two ends. Here the CDR3 DNA reads TGTGCCAGCAGCTTAAGGACAGCGCTCCTAGCTAACTATGGCTACACCTTC. Translation: CASSLRTALLANYGYTF. Looking up the rest from reference TRBV7-2 and TRBJ1-2 gives the full variable domain: GAGVSQSPSNKVTEKGKDVELRCDPISGHTALYWYRQSLGQGLEFLIYFQGNSAPDKSGLPSDRFSAERTGGSVSTLTIQRTQQEDSAVYLCASSLRTALLANYGYTFGSGTRLTVV.

The J gene is TRBJ1-5, the V gene TRBV19, with 12 nucleotides matching TRBD1. V lost 3 bases to trimming and J lost 6 bases; unmatched junction nucleotides: 9. CDR1 is LNHDA and CDR2 is SQIVND in the germline V gene (reference sequence). This CDR3 region has 17 residues. The CDR3 sequence: CASSISRDRGLGQPQHF. In DNA form, the CDR3 reads TGTGCCAGTAGTATCAGCCGGGACAGGGGGCTTGGTCAGCCCCAGCATTTT.

This chain joins TRBV10-3 and TRBJ1-1, with a weak D call TRBD1 (6 bases). Trimming stripped 5 bases from V and 8 bases from J, with 9 bases between. The CDR3 length is 11 residues. The germline V gene encodes CDR1 ENHRY and CDR2 SYGVKD. CDR3 nucleotide sequence: TGTGCCATCAGTCGGGGGGCAGAAGCTTTCTTT. It yields the protein CAISRGAEAFF.

This chain joins TRBV7-2 and TRBJ1-2; D might be TRBD1 (5 bases). There are 11 residues in the CDR3. The V end lost 7 bases, the J end lost 5 bases, and 8 bases lay between the germline ends. Germline V CDR1 and CDR2: SGHTA, FQGNSA. CDR3 amino acids: CASMRTYGYTF. CDR3 nucleotides: TGTGCCAGCATGAGGACATATGGCTACACCTTC.

This chain links TRBV27 with TRBJ1-6; maybe TRBD1 (5 bases). CDR1 MNHEY and CDR2 SMNVEV come from the germline V gene (reference sequence). This CDR3 has 15 amino acids. V was clipped by 0 bases and J by 8 bases, with 11 bases between them. CDR3 loop: CASSLSGTNDSPLHF. The CDR3 DNA sequence: TGTGCCAGCAGTTTATCGGGGACTAATGATTCACCCCTCCACTTT.

This chain joins TRBV28 and TRBJ1-1; D gene uncertain. This CDR3 contains 13 residues. V was clipped by 3 bases and J by 1 base, with 6 bases between them. Looked up from germline, CDR1 is MDHEN and CDR2 is SYDVKM. Written as DNA, the CDR3 is TGTGCCAGCAGTTTGCTAGGGAACACTGAAGCTTTCTTT. Encoded protein: CASSLLGNTEAFF.

V gene TRBV5-1 combines with J gene TRBJ2-2; 11 nucleotides align to TRBD1. CDR3 length equals 16 residues. In germline, CDR1 is SGHRS, CDR2 YFSETQ. V shed 4 bases and J 6 bases; nucleotides not matched to a gene: 8. The CDR3 loop reads CASSPYGTGGAGELFF. The CDR3 DNA is TGCGCCAGCAGCCCGTACGGGACAGGGGGGGCCGGGGAGCTGTTTTTT.

The chain uses TRBV7-9 and TRBJ1-2, with D unresolved. There are 12 residues in the CDR3. Trimming took 4 bases from V and 8 from J, leaving 11 bases between them. Germline CDR1 is SEHNR and CDR2 is FQNEAQ (reference sequence). CDR3 bases: TGTGCCAGCAGCTACGATGCTCGGGGCTACACCTTC. This sequence encodes CASSYDARGYTF.

The chain uses TRBV2 and TRBJ1-2; 9 nucleotides line up with TRBD1. The CDR3 is made up of 13 amino acids. With V trimmed by 6 bases and J by 6 bases, 5 bases remained unmatched. From germline, CDR1 is SNHLY and CDR2 FYNNEI. The CDR3, as DNA: TGTGCCAGCAGCGCAACAGGGGGCCATGGCTACACCTTC. Protein product: CASSATGGHGYTF.

The sample holds one count of this clone. The chain combines TRBV19 with TRBJ2-7; tentatively, D is TRBD2 (5 bases). Germline V gives CDR1 LNHDA, CDR2 SQIVND (reference sequence). This CDR3 is 14 amino acids long. V was pared by 4 bases and J by 6 bases, with 16 bases between. CDR3 residues: CASSSPPPRGEQYF. The CDR3 nucleotides are TGTGCCAGTAGTAGCCCCCCCCCACGGGGCGAGCAGTACTTC.

This clone was counted between two and nine times. The identical CDR3 is also encoded by other nucleotide sequences in the sample. This chain connects TRBV28 to TRBJ1-1; 7 bases are shared with TRBD1. There are 12 residues in the CDR3. CDR1 and CDR2 from the germline V gene are MDHEN and SYDVKM. Trimming cost V 11 bases and J 4 bases; bases outside gene matches: 7. The CDR3 loop is CASRQGGTEAFF. In DNA, the CDR3 is TGTGCCTCCCGACAGGGCGGCACTGAAGCTTTCTTT. Supplemented by reference TRBV28 and TRBJ1-1, the full variable domain reads DVKVTQSSRYLVKRTGEKVFLECVQDMDHENMFWYRQDPGLGLRLIYFSYDVKMKEKGDIPEGYSVSREKKERFSLILESASTNQTSMYLCASRQGGTEAFFGQGTRLTVV.